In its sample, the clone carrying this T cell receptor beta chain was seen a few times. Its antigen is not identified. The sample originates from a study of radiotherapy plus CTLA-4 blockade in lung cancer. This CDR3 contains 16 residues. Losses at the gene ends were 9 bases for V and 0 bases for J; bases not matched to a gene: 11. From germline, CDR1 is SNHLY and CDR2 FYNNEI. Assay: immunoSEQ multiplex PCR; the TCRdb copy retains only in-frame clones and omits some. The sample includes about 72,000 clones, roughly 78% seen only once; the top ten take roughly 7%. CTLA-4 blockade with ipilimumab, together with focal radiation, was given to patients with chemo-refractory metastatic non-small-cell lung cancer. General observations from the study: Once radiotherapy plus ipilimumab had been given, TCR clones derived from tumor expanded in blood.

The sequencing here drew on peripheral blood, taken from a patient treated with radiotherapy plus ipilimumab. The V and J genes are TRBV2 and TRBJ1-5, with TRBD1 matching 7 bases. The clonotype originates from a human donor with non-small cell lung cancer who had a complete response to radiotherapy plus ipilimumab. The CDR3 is CASGGRGLYSNQPQHF. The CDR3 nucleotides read TGTGCCAGTGGGGGGAGGGGGCTCTATAGCAATCAGCCCCAGCATTTT.